Listed below are T cell receptor beta chains from one sample, sequenced in a study of shared clonotypes between healthy human individuals. Assay used: immunoSEQ multiplex PCR; TCRdb lists only in-frame clones, some missing. The data show millions of clones, 95% seen once. The sample consisted of naive CD4+ T cells sorted from blood. The origin of the receptors is a man between 18 and 29 years old in good health. Both conserved end residues are part of each CDR3. The D gene is left open where the match is weak. Part of the rows lack a size; the others show once, few, many or a class for expanded clones.

TRBD1 | 16 | NA | TRBJ1-5 | TRBV6-1 | CASSEKTGWGNQPQHF | TGTGCCAGCAGTGAAAAGACAGGGTGGGGCAATCAGCCCCAGCATTTT
TRBD1 | 14 | NA | TRBJ2-7 | TRBV5-1 | CASSLVWDSYEQYF | TGCGCCAGCAGCTTGGTTTGGGACAGCTACGAGCAGTACTTC
TRBD2 | 15 | once | TRBJ2-1 | TRBV11-3 | CASSRGGSPGDEQFF | TGTGCCAGCAGCCGCGGGGGATCCCCCGGGGATGAGCAGTTCTTC
TRBD1 | 14 | NA | TRBJ1-6 | TRBV5-6 | CASSLGTGGSPLHF | TGTGCCAGCAGCCTCGGGACAGGGGGTTCACCCCTCCACTTT
TRBD1 | 11 | NA | TRBJ1-2 | TRBV20-1 | CSAGTAYGYTF | TGCAGTGCCGGGACAGCTTACGGCTACACCTTC
NA | 14 | NA | TRBJ1-5 | TRBV30 | CAVQDRTNNQPQHF | TGTGCCGTTCAGGATCGGACCAACAATCAGCCCCAGCATTTT
TRBD1 | 18 | NA | TRBJ2-6 | TRBV14 | CASSPGQGIRFGANVLTF | TGTGCCAGCAGCCCGGGACAGGGGATTCGTTTTGGGGCCAACGTCCTGACTTTC
TRBD2 | 16 | NA | TRBJ2-3 | TRBV9 | CASSVGSGKGTDTQYF | TGTGCCAGCAGCGTAGGAAGCGGGAAAGGGACAGATACGCAGTATTTT
NA | 14 | NA | TRBJ2-3 | TRBV6-5 | CASRGRAYSDTQYF | TGTGCCAGCAGGGGACGGGCCTACTCAGATACGCAGTATTTT
NA | 14 | NA | TRBJ2-5 | TRBV5-1 | CASSLSALDKTQYF | TGCGCCAGCAGCTTGTCAGCCCTAGACAAGACCCAGTACTTC
TRBD2 | 13 | NA | TRBJ2-5 | TRBV5-1 | CASSLSGSETQYF | TGCGCCAGCAGCTTGAGCGGGAGTGAGACCCAGTACTTC
NA | 14 | NA | TRBJ2-7 | TRBV27 | CASSLDRLHYEQYF | TGTGCCAGCAGTTTAGACAGGCTTCACTACGAGCAGTACTTC
TRBD1 | 16 | NA | TRBJ2-1 | TRBV5-6 | CASSGDRGSSYNEQFF | TGTGCCAGCAGCGGCGACAGGGGTAGCTCCTACAATGAGCAGTTCTTC
NA | 16 | once | TRBJ2-2 | TRBV6-5 | CASSYVGPGGTGELFF | TGTGCCAGCAGTTATGTGGGACCTGGGGGGACCGGGGAGCTGTTTTTT
NA | 16 | NA | TRBJ1-1 | TRBV7-9 | CASSLAWGNGNTEAFF | TGTGCCAGCAGCTTAGCATGGGGGAATGGGAACACTGAAGCTTTCTTT
TRBD1 | 15 | NA | TRBJ1-2 | TRBV5-1 | CASSGTSGQTYGYTF | TGCGCCAGCAGCGGAACCTCGGGACAGACCTATGGCTACACCTTC
NA | 13 | NA | TRBJ2-1 | TRBV6-5 | CASSTRRGTEQFF | TGTGCTAGCAGCACCCGCAGAGGGACCGAGCAGTTCTTC
NA | 12 | NA | TRBJ2-1 | TRBV29-1 | CSASLGSSEQFF | TGCAGCGCGAGCTTAGGGTCGTCGGAGCAGTTCTTC
NA | 11 | NA | TRBJ1-3 | TRBV7-2 | CASRIGNTIYF | TGTGCCAGCAGGATAGGAAACACCATATATTTT
TRBD2 | 15 | NA | TRBJ2-5 | TRBV18 | CASPLTSGLKETQYF | TGTGCCAGCCCCCTGACTAGCGGCCTAAAAGAGACCCAGTACTTC
NA | 16 | NA | TRBJ2-3 | TRBV14 | CASSQVDGTCTDTQYF | TGTGCCAGCAGCCAAGTGGACGGAACCTGCACAGATACGCAGTATTTT
TRBD2 | 15 | NA | TRBJ2-7 | TRBV29-1 | CSVDVGSGRSYEQYF | TGCAGCGTTGACGTGGGGAGCGGGAGATCCTACGAGCAGTACTTC
NA | 16 | NA | TRBJ2-6 | TRBV11-3 | CASSLGQGTGANVLTF | TGTGCCAGCAGCTTAGGTCAGGGGACCGGGGCCAACGTCCTGACTTTC
NA | 14 | NA | TRBJ2-3 | TRBV6-1 | CASSEVGLPDTQYF | TGTGCCAGCAGTGAAGTAGGTCTGCCCGATACGCAGTATTTT
TRBD2 | 18 | NA | TRBJ2-7 | TRBV7-2 | CASSSQGSGTSGSNEQYF | TGTGCCAGCAGCTCACAGGGTTCGGGGACTAGCGGGAGTAACGAGCAGTACTTC
NA | 14 | NA | TRBJ1-1 | TRBV19 | CASRTRQLHPEAFF | TGTGCCAGTAGAACCCGGCAACTGCACCCTGAAGCTTTCTTT
TRBD2 | 14 | NA | TRBJ2-5 | TRBV6-6 | CASSYSGGEVTQYF | TGTGCCAGCAGTTACTCTGGGGGGGAGGTGACCCAGTACTTC
NA | 15 | NA | TRBJ2-5 | TRBV6-5 | CASSYNSGVGETQYF | TGTGCCAGCAGTTACAACTCTGGGGTCGGAGAGACCCAGTACTTC
NA | 14 | NA | TRBJ2-5 | TRBV11-2 | CASSFGTSQETQYF | TGTGCCAGCAGCTTTGGGACATCCCAAGAGACCCAGTACTTC